The 10 T cell receptor beta chains presented below share a single source sample, sequenced in a study of blood T cell repertoires in COVID-19. Assay: immunoSEQ multiplex PCR; the TCRdb copy retains only in-frame clones and omits some. The sample lists some 83,000 clones, less than 90% occurring once. Specimen: peripheral blood. Every receptor here comes from a man aged 80 or over in a cohort sampled during active COVID-19.

V usage is TRBV6-5 and J usage is TRBJ1-1, with D tentatively TRBD1 (5 bases). CDR1 and CDR2 from the germline V gene are MNHEY and SVGAGI. This CDR3 is 14 amino acids long. V was clipped by 5 bases and J by 1 base, with 11 bases between them. This CDR3 reads CASSRDSKNTEAFF. CDR3 DNA: TGTGCCAGCAGTAGAGACAGCAAGAACACTGAAGCTTTCTTT.

This clone came up a few times. CDR3 coding DNA: TGTGCCAGTAGTTCAGCGGGGTACCAAGAGACCCAGTACTTC. Its protein is CASSSAGYQETQYF. The chain is built from TRBV19 and TRBJ2-5; 7 positions agree with TRBD2. V shed 5 bases, J shed 0 bases, and the junction held 3 bases outside the gene matches. CDR1 and CDR2 (germline): LNHDA, SQIVND (reference sequence). This CDR3 spans 14 amino acids. Variable domain in full (rest from reference TRBV19 and TRBJ2-5): DGGITQSPKYLFRKEGQNVTLSCEQNLNHDAMYWYRQDPGQGLRLIYYSQIVNDFQKGDIAEGYSVSREKKESFPLTVTSAQKNPTAFYLCASSSAGYQETQYFGPGTRLLVL.

The chain employs TRBV3-1 (or the pseudogene TRBV3-2) and TRBJ1-1; 7 bases map to TRBD1. The CDR3 extends over 15 amino acids. Germline CDR1 LGHDT, CDR2 YNNKEL (reference sequence). V was clipped by 3 bases and J by 0 bases; unmatched bases: 4. The CDR3 is CASSHSDRLNTEAFF. The CDR3 bases are TGTGCCAGCAGCCATTCGGACAGGTTGAACACTGAAGCTTTCTTT.

The chain links TRBV14 to TRBJ1-1; TRBD1 agrees at 7 bases. Trimming took 4 bases from V and 5 from J; bases not matched to a gene: 7. Germline CDR1 is SGHDN and CDR2 is FVKESK. The CDR3 contains 14 residues. The chain's CDR3 is CASSLRQGLTEAFF. The DNA of the CDR3 is TGTGCCAGCAGCCTTAGACAGGGTTTAACTGAAGCTTTCTTT.

The rearrangement uses TRBV28 and TRBJ1-2, with D hard to call. From germline, CDR1 is MDHEN and CDR2 SYDVKM. The CDR3 is 11 amino acids. The V end was cut by 10 bases, the J end by 3 bases, with 9 bases between. DNA of the CDR3: TGTGCCACAAAACTAGACTATGGCTACACCTTC. The encoded protein is CATKLDYGYTF.

The rearrangement joins TRBV6-5 to TRBJ2-5, with no clear D. V lost 5 bases to trimming and J lost 5 bases, with 18 bases between them. CDR1 and CDR2 from the germline V gene are MNHEY and SVGAGI. This CDR3 contains 15 residues. CDR3 DNA sequence: TGTGCCAGCAGTCCTTCCCTAAGCACGCGGGAGACCCAGTACTTC. Amino acids: CASSPSLSTRETQYF.

This chain links TRBV5-1 with TRBJ1-1; D is unclear. V lost 0 bases to trimming and J lost 2 bases, with 11 bases between them. CDR1 SGHRS and CDR2 YFSETQ come from the germline V gene. CDR3 size: 15 residues. CDR3 loop: CASSLGAPANTEAFF. CDR3 bases: TGCGCCAGCAGCTTGGGGGCTCCGGCTAACACTGAAGCTTTCTTT.

The chain is built from TRBV29-1 and TRBJ1-1; 9 positions match TRBD1. Per the germline V gene, CDR1 is SQVTM and CDR2 is ANQGSEA. J was trimmed by 5 bases and V by 7 bases; bases with no gene match: 5. This CDR3 is built from 12 residues. DNA of the CDR3: TGCAGCGCCTTGACAGGGGGAACTGAAGCTTTCTTT. Protein sequence: CSALTGGTEAFF.

The J gene is TRBJ2-2, the V gene TRBV10-3; TRBD1 aligns across 8 bases. The germline V gene encodes CDR1 ENHRY and CDR2 SYGVKD. Unmatched junction bases numbered 9, after V lost 3 bases and J lost 3 bases. The CDR3 runs to 17 residues. In DNA, the CDR3 is TGTGCCATCAGTGACAGGGGGCCCCTGGGTTACACCGGGGAGCTGTTTTTT. Encoded protein: CAISDRGPLGYTGELFF.

This chain uses TRBV7-2 with TRBJ1-1; 9 positions agree with TRBD1. V shed 5 bases, J shed 2 bases, and the junction held 6 bases outside the gene matches. This CDR3 is 15 amino acids long. Germline CDR1 and CDR2: SGHTA and FQGNSA. This chain's CDR3 is CASSPLDRGNTEAFF. DNA of the CDR3: TGTGCCAGCAGCCCTCTGGACAGGGGAAACACTGAAGCTTTCTTT.